The 8 T cell receptor beta chains below were found in one sample sequenced in a study of blood T cell repertoires in COVID-19. Profiled with immunoSEQ multiplex PCR; TCRdb holds only in-frame clones, not every one. The sample contains some 100,000 clones, around 88% of which appear only once. Sequencing input: peripheral blood. These TCRs come from a woman aged 65 to 85 with acute or convalescent COVID-19.

The V gene is TRBV5-6, the J gene TRBJ2-3; 7 bases match TRBD1. Per the germline V gene, CDR1 is SGHDT and CDR2 is YYEEEE. V was pared by 4 bases and J by 2 bases, with 7 bases of the junction left unmatched. The CDR3 extends over 15 amino acids. Written as DNA, the CDR3 is TGTGCCAGCAGCCGATGGGACAGATCCACAGATACGCAGTATTTT. Amino acids: CASSRWDRSTDTQYF.

The chain is built from TRBV4-1 and TRBJ2-4; D uncertain. V was trimmed by 1 base and J by 0 bases, leaving 13 bases between them. The CDR3 is 17 residues long. In germline, CDR1 is MGHRA, CDR2 YSYEKL. CDR3 nucleotides: TGCGCCAGCAGCCAAGGACGGGTTGTAGGAGCCAAAAACATTCAGTACTTC. Its protein product is CASSQGRVVGAKNIQYF.

J is TRBJ2-1 and V is TRBV28; perhaps TRBD2 as D (7 bases). Trimming removed 2 bases at V and 0 bases at J, with 17 bases between. The CDR3 contains 18 residues. Germline V gene lookup returns CDR1 MDHEN and CDR2 SYDVKM. CDR3 loop: CASSLTGASGTSYNEQFF. The CDR3 nucleotides read TGTGCCAGCAGTTTAACGGGGGCTAGCGGAACCTCCTACAATGAGCAGTTCTTC.

The chain joins TRBV6-5 to TRBJ2-1; D is possibly TRBD1 (6 bases). Germline lookup yields CDR1 MNHEY and CDR2 SVGAGI. V dropped 5 bases and J dropped 8 bases, with 10 bases sitting between them. The CDR3 has 12 amino acids. CDR3 protein: CASSQQGDEQFF. Here the CDR3 DNA reads TGTGCCAGCAGTCAACAGGGTGATGAGCAGTTCTTC.

The rearrangement uses TRBV6-5 and TRBJ1-1, with a weak D call TRBD1 (6 bases). V lost 5 bases to trimming and J lost 4 bases, with 14 bases between them. The CDR3 covers 14 residues. Germline CDR1 is MNHEY and CDR2 is SVGAGI. The CDR3 DNA reads as TGTGCCAGCAGTCGAAGGGGGTCTCGCACTGAAGCTTTCTTT. Protein sequence: CASSRRGSRTEAFF.

This chain uses TRBV12-3 or TRBV12-4 with TRBJ2-1, with 8 nucleotides matching TRBD2. The CDR3 extends over 13 amino acids. V gave up 6 bases and J gave up 7 bases; unmatched junction bases: 5. In DNA, the CDR3 is TGTGCCAGCAGGAGGACTAGCTGGAATGAGCAGTTCTTC. Protein: CASRRTSWNEQFF.

This clone has a single count. The chain recombines TRBV7-9 with TRBJ1-3, with D possibly matching TRBD1 (5 bases). Germline CDR1 is SEHNR and CDR2 is FQNEAQ (reference sequence). The length of the CDR3 is 16 residues. Trimming left V 2 bases short and J 3 bases short, with 14 bases between. CDR3 region: CASSLILRGFGNTIYF. The CDR3 DNA is TGTGCCAGCAGCTTAATCCTCCGGGGGTTTGGAAACACCATATATTTT.

The rearrangement joins TRBV6-4 to TRBJ2-6; 7 nucleotides align to TRBD2. The V and J ends lost 2 bases and 2 bases, in that order; junction bases with no gene match: 0. Germline loops: CDR1 MRHNA, CDR2 SNTAGT. CDR3 length equals 15 residues. As DNA, the CDR3 is TGTGCCAGCAGTGACGGGGGGGCTGGGGCCAACGTCCTGACTTTC. It specifies CASSDGGAGANVLTF.